This TCR beta chain was retrieved from a study of neoadjuvant anti-PD-1 for oral cavity cancer (dated by TCRdb to about 2021). Regarding the research as a whole: Three to four biweekly doses of nivolumab at 3 mg/kg were mostly administered to patients before curative-intent surgical resection. For patients who did not progress, a fourth nivolumab dose was given around day 43, followed by definitive surgical resection on days 50-56. Under RECIST 1.1, patients with complete response, partial response or stable disease were classed as responders, and patients with progression were classed as non-responders. The parent correlative cohort included around 12 patients, with an approximately 34% response rate.

The cysteine opens and the phenylalanine closes a CDR3 of 19 amino acids. The retained sequence is limited to the CDR3, 57 bases, with the frame set at the first base. Via the germline V gene, CDR1 is SGHAT and CDR2 FQNNGV. At the junction V is shortened by 2 bases and J by 6 bases; bases outside the gene matches: 12. Study-wide conclusions, independent of this receptor: Higher pretreatment blood Treg/Th17 ratios correlated with both higher pretreatment blood TCRbeta clonality and lower post-treatment tumor TCRbeta clonality. TCR analyses included only a few patients per response group, and the authors called for larger cohorts for validation. After neoadjuvant nivolumab, significantly higher T cell clonality (Gini index) was found within PBMCs in non-responders than in responders.

PBMC libraries used mostly around 500 ng of input genomic DNA for deep sequencing, with six replicates per sample. The immunoSEQ hsTCRbeta kit was used to prepare TCRbeta libraries according to the manufacturer's instructions. The finished libraries were brought together in one pool at about 2.8 nM, which was then read using an Illumina NovaSeq 6000 S4 flow cell. Under the source paper's analysis protocol: Raw data preprocessing and quality control were performed with the immunoSEQ Analyzer. The analysis was restricted to productive rearrangements, with each unique CDR3 amino acid sequence defining a clonotype. Using the R package tcR, the researchers computed the Gini-Simpson index as their estimate of repertoire clonality. Student's t test was used to compare Gini indices, and Pearson correlation was used to assess associations with tumor size change. TCRdb obtained this table from immuneACCESS and retained in-frame rearrangements with V and J assigned. These tables miss some clones; where compared with another copy, unresolved V genes account for less than half of the shortfall, and the remainder is unexplained. Clone size and the V and J calls come from that table; the DNA yielded D and trimming. The sample has over 10,000 clones on record, more than 60% of them singletons. 2.4% of the sample is held by the ten biggest clonotypes.

Interpreted using the paper, the time point label stands for: before neoadjuvant nivolumab. None of the patients had received prior systemic or radiation treatment, and all were newly diagnosed with stage II-IVA oral cavity squamous cell carcinoma. The cohort was made up of patients with locally advanced, HPV-negative oral cavity squamous cell carcinoma. Peripheral blood mononuclear cells were analyzed directly and were not maintained or expanded in culture. Samples came from a longitudinal correlative study of a single-arm phase II trial of neoadjuvant nivolumab in oral cavity squamous cell carcinoma. Subject-matched pre- and post-treatment PBMCs and tumors from three responders and three non-responders underwent genomic DNA-based TCRbeta sequencing. Peripheral blood mononuclear cells were collected once before nivolumab treatment and again after treatment, at the time of surgery. Genomic DNA was isolated from PBMCs using the Maxwell RSC DNA from Cells kit.

A word on this clone: Its antigen is not yet known. Per-base quality was not reported, and no clone a single base away is much larger than it.

The sequence joins TRBV11-2 to TRBJ2-1, with 14 bases aligning to TRBD2. This clonotype was sampled from a person between 35 and 79 years old with oral cavity squamous cell carcinoma. The sequenced sample was PBMCs, obtained before nivolumab (anti-PD-1) treatment. For the CDR3, the sequence is CASSLWGTSGGGGLNEQFF. The bases read TGTGCCAGCAGCTTATGGGGGACTAGCGGGGGAGGAGGCCTCAATGAGCAGTTCTTC.